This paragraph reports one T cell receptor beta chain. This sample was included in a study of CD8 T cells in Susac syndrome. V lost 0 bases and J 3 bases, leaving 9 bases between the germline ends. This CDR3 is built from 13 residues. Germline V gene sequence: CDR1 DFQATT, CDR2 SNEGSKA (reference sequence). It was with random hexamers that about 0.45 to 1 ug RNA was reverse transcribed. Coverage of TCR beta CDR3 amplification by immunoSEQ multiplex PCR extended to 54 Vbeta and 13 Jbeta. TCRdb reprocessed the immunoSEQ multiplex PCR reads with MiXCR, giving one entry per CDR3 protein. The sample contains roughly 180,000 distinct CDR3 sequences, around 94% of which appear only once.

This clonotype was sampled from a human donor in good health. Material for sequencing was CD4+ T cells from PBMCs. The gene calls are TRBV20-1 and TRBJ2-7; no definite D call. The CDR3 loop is CSARDGSYYEQYF. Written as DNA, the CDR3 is TGCAGTGCTAGAGATGGGTCATACTACGAGCAGTACTTC.